This entry concerns a single T cell receptor beta chain. What it binds is unknown. The trim removed 6 bases at V and 3 bases at J, leaving 10 bases unmatched. This CDR3 contains 15 residues. CDR1 KGHSH and CDR2 LQKENI come from the germline V gene. This entry comes from a study of CD8+ T cells in alopecia areata. PBMCs provided sorted CD4+ and CD8+ T cells. Study-wide findings and caveats: Lesional scalp, notably in alopecia totalis/universalis, had clonality above that of normal scalp.

Extraction of RNA preceded its reverse transcription into cDNA, which served as the sequencing template. Method: immunoSEQ multiplex PCR; TCRdb's copy keeps in-frame clones and lacks some. Of around 150,000 clones listed, roughly 60% are singletons. Sequencing was carried out using CD4+ T cells sorted from blood. V gene TRBV18 combines with J gene TRBJ2-5; TRBD1 matches 7 bases. This TCR was sampled from a human donor in good health. CDR3 protein: CASSVNSGTEETQYF. The CDR3, as DNA: TGTGCCAGCTCCGTGAATTCCGGGACAGAAGAGACCCAGTACTTC.